The T cell receptor (beta chain) described here comes from a study of T cells in Graves' hyperthyroidism and ophthalmopathy. Overall study results and limits: Most thyroid clonotypes that were expanded above 0.001 also turned up in blood.

A lack of ophthalmopathy progression within 18 months defined stable Graves' hyperthyroidism. The sample holds many counts of this clonotype. Its antigen is not identified. V shed 7 bases and J 2 bases; nucleotides not matched to a gene: 5. Germline V lookup: CDR1 SQVTM, CDR2 ANQGSEA. The CDR3 is 12 residues long. Amplification of TCR beta CDR3 regions used RNA as the template. The HTBI set primed first-round TCR CDR3 RT-PCR. TCRdb fed the multiplex PCR reads into MiXCR, producing one record per CDR3 protein. The table has roughly 800,000 distinct CDR3 sequences, 38% seen once. The chain has TRBV29-1 and TRBJ2-7, with 7 bases that match TRBD1. Sequenced: blood. The sequence derives from a man aged 18 to 30 with Graves' hyperthyroidism. For the CDR3, the DNA is TGCAGCGCGTACGGGACAGCCTACGAGCAGTACTTC. This gives the protein CSAYGTAYEQYF.